This T cell receptor (beta chain) originates from a study of technical replicates of blood from several donors. The table came from immunoSEQ multiplex PCR; TCRdb's copy has only in-frame clones and leaves some out. This sample yields tens of thousands of clones, of which 90% to 95% are seen a single time; 4.7% belongs to the top ten. With 3 bases clipped from V and 0 bases from J, the junction kept 17 bases outside the gene matches. The CDR3 loop spans 20 amino acids. The germline V gene encodes CDR1 SGHRS and CDR2 YFSETQ. The chain couples TRBV5-1 to TRBJ1-1; the match to TRBD1 covers 10 bases. The clonotype comes from a human donor in good health. Some clones in this sample may be carry-over from other donors' samples. The sample was PBMCs. The CDR3: CASSSPGQGSLGGMNTEAFF. In nucleotides, the CDR3 is TGCGCCAGCAGCTCGCCGGGACAGGGGTCTCTAGGAGGCATGAACACTGAAGCTTTCTTT.